A selection of T cell receptor beta chains follows, all from one sample in a study of cytomegalovirus exposure and HLA in healthy donors. Only in-frame clones appear in the TCRdb table, and some are missing; sequencing was by immunoSEQ multiplex PCR. Of 190,000 or so clones in the sample, 83% were seen once. What was sequenced was PBMCs. The receptor set was obtained from a man aged 45-65 years in good health and CMV-seronegative. Each CDR3 is given with its conserved first and last residue. The D gene is left open where the match is weak. Not all rows give a size; the values are once, few, many and, for expanded clones, a class.

TRBJ1-2 NA TRBV5-4 TRBD1 TGTGCCAGCAGCTTGCTGGGGACAGGGGAGGGCTACACCTTC CASSLLGTGEGYTF
TRBJ1-2 NA TRBV7-2 TRBD1 TGTGCCTTACGGGACAGGGGGGGAGGGTATGGCTACACCTTC CALRDRGGGYGYTF
TRBJ1-6 few TRBV2 TRBD1 TGTGCCAGCAGAGACGACAGGGGGTATAATTCACCCCTCCACTTT CASRDDRGYNSPLHF
TRBJ2-3 NA TRBV7-8 NA TGTGCCAGATACCCTACGGCGGGTTCTAGCACAGATACGCAGTATTTT CARYPTAGSSTDTQYF
TRBJ2-1 NA TRBV15 TRBD2 TGTGCCACCCACGGGGTAGCGGGAGGCCTTTACAATGAGCAGTTCTTC CATHGVAGGLYNEQFF
TRBJ1-6 NA TRBV4-3 NA TGCGCCAGCAGCCGCGAGGAAAATAATTCACCCCTCCACTTT CASSREENNSPLHF
TRBJ2-5 NA TRBV9 NA TGTGCCAGCAGCGTTGGGCGGGGAGGAGAGACCCAGTACTTC CASSVGRGGETQYF
TRBJ2-3 NA TRBV27 TRBD1 TGTGCCAGCAGGAAACAGGGGGGAGCAGATACGCAGTATTTT CASRKQGGADTQYF
TRBJ2-5 NA TRBV4-1 TRBD2 TGCGCCAGCAGCCAAGAGTATTCTGCGGGAGGGCCTTTTGAGACCCAGTACTTC CASSQEYSAGGPFETQYF
TRBJ2-2 NA TRBV6-5 TRBD2 TGTGCCACAAGACTAGCGGGAATGGCCGGGGAGCTGTTTTTT CATRLAGMAGELFF
TRBJ2-2 NA TRBV10-3 NA TGTGCCATCAGGGGGACATCGAACACCGGGGAGCTGTTTTTT CAIRGTSNTGELFF
TRBJ2-2 NA TRBV11-3 TRBD2 TGTGCCAGCAGCCCCGGTAGCGGGGGGGCCCCCGGGGAGCTGTTTTTT CASSPGSGGAPGELFF
TRBJ2-3 NA TRBV7-9 NA TGTTCCAGCAGCTTAGGGTGGCCAGATACGCAGTATTTT CSSSLGWPDTQYF
TRBJ1-6 NA TRBV10-3 NA TGTGCCATCAGTGGGACTTGGGACATCCTTAATTCACCCCTCCACTTT CAISGTWDILNSPLHF
TRBJ1-2 NA TRBV19 TRBD1 TGTGCCAGTAGAAGGACAGGTGTTAACTATGGCTACACCTTC CASRRTGVNYGYTF
TRBJ2-7 NA TRBV9 NA TGTGCCAGCAGCGTAGGTTGGAGGAGGGACTACGAGCAGTACTTC CASSVGWRRDYEQYF
TRBJ2-7 NA TRBV20-1 NA TGCAGTGCTAGTAAACGGCGGCAGCAGTACTTC CSASKRRQQYF
TRBJ1-2 NA TRBV6-5 NA TGTGCCAGCAGCGGAGGGGCCAGCTATGGCTACACCTTC CASSGGASYGYTF
TRBJ1-2 NA TRBV19 NA TGTGCCAGTAGTCGACAGGCTAACTATGGCTACACCTTC CASSRQANYGYTF
TRBJ1-4 NA TRBV6-6 TRBD1 TGTGCCAGCAGCTTTGGACAGGGCGAAAAACTGTTTTTT CASSFGQGEKLFF
TRBJ1-3 NA TRBV7-8 NA TGTGCCAGCAGCCCTAGACGCGGTTCCTCTGGAAACACCATATATTTT CASSPRRGSSGNTIYF
TRBJ2-2 NA TRBV10-3 TRBD1 TGTGCCATCAGATTCGGACAGGGTAGTACCGGGGAGCTGTTTTTT CAIRFGQGSTGELFF
TRBJ1-3 NA TRBV4-3 NA TGCGCCAGCAGCCAAGAACTAGGGCGGAGCTCTGGAAACACCATATATTTT CASSQELGRSSGNTIYF
TRBJ2-7 few TRBV5-1 TRBD2 TGCGCCAGCAGCGGACTAGCGGGAGGCCCCTACGAGCAGTACTTC CASSGLAGGPYEQYF
TRBJ1-4 NA TRBV29-1 NA TGCAGCGTTGTGCAGGGGCCAGAGGAAAAACTGTTTTTT CSVVQGPEEKLFF
TRBJ2-6 few TRBV7-9 NA TGTGCCAGCGGGAGGCTCTCTGGGGCCAACGTCCTGACTTTC CASGRLSGANVLTF
TRBJ2-7 NA TRBV7-2 TRBD1 TGTGCCAGCAGCCCCCAAGCTCACAGGGGTACCTACGAGCAGTACTTC CASSPQAHRGTYEQYF
TRBJ2-7 NA TRBV21-1 NA TGTGCCAGCAGCAAAAAGGCGGCGCCGTCGCACTTC CASSKKAAPSHF
TRBJ2-3 once TRBV21-1 NA TGTGCCAGCAGCAAAGCGCGTAATGGTAAGCGGGACCATACGCAGTATTTT CASSKARNGKRDHTQYF
TRBJ2-3 NA TRBV4-3 NA TGCGCCAGCAGCCAAGGATGGGCTTCAACTAGCACAGATACGCAGTATTTT CASSQGWASTSTDTQYF
TRBJ2-7 NA TRBV29-1 TRBD1 TGCAGCGTTGATGCGGGACAGGGAATATTAAACGAGCAGTACTTC CSVDAGQGILNEQYF
TRBJ1-1 NA TRBV7-2 NA TGTGCCAGCAGCCTTATGCGGGGTCAGAACACTGAAGCTTTCTTT CASSLMRGQNTEAFF
TRBJ2-1 once TRBV7-2 NA TGTGCCAGCAGCACCCGCCGACAGGTCAATGAGCAGTTCTTC CASSTRRQVNEQFF
TRBJ2-7 NA TRBV25-1 NA TGTGCCAGCAGTGAATACGGCTACGAGCAGTACTTC CASSEYGYEQYF
TRBJ2-5 once TRBV5-1 TRBD1 TGCGCCAGCAGCTTGGCCCCAACAGGGGCAACTCAAGAGACCCAGTACTTC CASSLAPTGATQETQYF
TRBJ2-7 NA TRBV29-1 TRBD2 TGCAGCGTTGAAGCCTCTTTTGGGGGGAGGGCCTACGAGCAGTACTTC CSVEASFGGRAYEQYF
TRBJ2-7 NA TRBV7-9 NA TGTTCCAGCAGCTCCCGACACAGCGAGCAGTACTTC CSSSSRHSEQYF
TRBJ1-5 NA TRBV4-1 NA TGCGCCAGCAGCCCCCGCGAGGGTGGCAATCAGCCCCAGCATTTT CASSPREGGNQPQHF
TRBJ2-1 NA TRBV5-6 TRBD2 TGTGCCAGCAGCTTGTGGGCAGGGAGGGATTCTGAGCAGTTCTTC CASSLWAGRDSEQFF
TRBJ2-1 NA TRBV6-6 NA TGTGCCAGCAGAACAGGGTTCGATGAGCAGTTCTTC CASRTGFDEQFF
TRBJ2-2 NA TRBV5-4 TRBD2 TGTGCCAGCAGACCGGGACTAGCGGGGGGGAACACCGGGGAGCTGTTTTTT CASRPGLAGGNTGELFF
TRBJ1-1 NA TRBV6-5 NA TGTGCCAGCAGTTACTCTAGGGGTAGGGCCACTGAAGCTTTCTTT CASSYSRGRATEAFF
TRBJ2-1 NA TRBV5-1 TRBD2 TGCGCCAGCAGCTTGTCTAGCGGGAACTACAATGAGCAGTTCTTC CASSLSSGNYNEQFF
TRBJ2-5 NA TRBV30 TRBD2 TGTGCCTGGTCGGGAGGGGAGACCCAGTACTTC CAWSGGETQYF
TRBJ1-5 NA TRBV30 NA TGTGCCTGGAGTCGGGGGGAGAGTCAGCCCCAGCATTTT CAWSRGESQPQHF
TRBJ2-7 NA TRBV7-6 TRBD2 TGTGCCAGCAGCCCCTCCGGTGGTAGCGGGGTCTTCTACGAGCAGTACTTC CASSPSGGSGVFYEQYF
TRBJ2-7 NA TRBV6-5 TRBD2 TGTGCCAGCAGTTACCAGATGACGGGGGGGCCCTACGAGCAGTACTTC CASSYQMTGGPYEQYF
TRBJ2-3 NA TRBV9 NA TGTGCCAGCAGCGGCGGACAGCTCGGAGATACGCAGTATTTT CASSGGQLGDTQYF
TRBJ2-1 NA TRBV9 NA TGTGCCAGCAGCCCCGAACAGGGCAATGAGCAGTTCTTC CASSPEQGNEQFF
TRBJ1-4 few TRBV19 NA TGTGCCAGTAGTATAGGATACAGAACGAATGAAAAACTGTTTTTT CASSIGYRTNEKLFF
TRBJ1-2 few TRBV5-6 TRBD1 TGTGCCAGCAGCTTGGGGGACAGCCGATTCTATGGCTACACCTTC CASSLGDSRFYGYTF
TRBJ2-3 NA TRBV5-1 TRBD2 TGCGCCAGCAGCGAGACGGGGGGGCCAGCAGATACGCAGTATTTT CASSETGGPADTQYF
TRBJ2-3 NA TRBV19 TRBD2 TGTGCCAGTAGTATCGGGCTAGCGGGGATTAACACAGATACGCAGTATTTT CASSIGLAGINTDTQYF
TRBJ2-4 NA TRBV7-9 NA TGTGCCAGCAGCCCACTAGCCAAAAACATTCAGTACTTC CASSPLAKNIQYF
TRBJ2-7 once TRBV9 NA TGTGCCAGGGGGCGACTTTCCTACGAGCAGTACTTC CARGRLSYEQYF
TRBJ2-3 NA TRBV6-4 TRBD2 TGTGCCAGCAGCCCCGGGACTACAAACACAGATACGCAGTATTTT CASSPGTTNTDTQYF
TRBJ2-3 few TRBV6-6 NA TGTGCCAGCTATTTTAGCGGTCGCACAGATACGCAGTATTTT CASYFSGRTDTQYF
TRBJ2-7 NA TRBV5-4 TRBD2 TGTGCCAGCAGATTTAGCGGGAGGTCCTACGAGCAGTACTTC CASRFSGRSYEQYF
TRBJ1-2 NA TRBV4-1 TRBD1 TGCGCCAGCAGCCATGGGACAGAGGGAGGCTACACCTTC CASSHGTEGGYTF
TRBJ1-2 NA TRBV7-2 NA TGTGCCAGCAGAGCCGAGGGGGGGGCGAACTATGGCTACACCTTC CASRAEGGANYGYTF